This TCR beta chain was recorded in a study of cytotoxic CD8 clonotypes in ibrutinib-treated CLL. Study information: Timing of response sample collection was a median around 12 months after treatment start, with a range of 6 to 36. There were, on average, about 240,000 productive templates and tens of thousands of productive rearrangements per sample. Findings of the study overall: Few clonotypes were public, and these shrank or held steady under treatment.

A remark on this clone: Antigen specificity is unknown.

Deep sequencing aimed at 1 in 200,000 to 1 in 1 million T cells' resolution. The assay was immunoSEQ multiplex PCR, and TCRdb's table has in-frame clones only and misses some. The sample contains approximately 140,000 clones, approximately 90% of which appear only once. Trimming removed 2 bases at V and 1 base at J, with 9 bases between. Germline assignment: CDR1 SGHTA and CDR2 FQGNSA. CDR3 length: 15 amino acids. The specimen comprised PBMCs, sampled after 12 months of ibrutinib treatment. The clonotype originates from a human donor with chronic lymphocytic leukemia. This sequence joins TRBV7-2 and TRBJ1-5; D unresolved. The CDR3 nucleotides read TGTGCCAGCAGCTTAACGACGAGGAGCAATCAGCCCCAGCATTTT. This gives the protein CASSLTTRSNQPQHF.